This is a list of T cell receptor beta chains from one sample in a study of blood T cell repertoires in COVID-19. Measured with immunoSEQ multiplex PCR; TCRdb has only the in-frame clones, and not every one. Here the sample spans 200,000 or so clones, 88% being singletons. Sequencing used PBMCs or T cells enriched from blood (not recorded which). The receptors shown here come from a woman aged 25 to 45 who had recovered from COVID-19. The CDR3 runs from the conserved cysteine through the conserved F or W. The order of the fields is D gene, J gene, V gene, clone size, CDR3 protein, CDR3 DNA. The D gene is left open where the match is weak. Rows give clone size only sometimes, using once, few, many, or a class for an expanded clone.

>TRBD1|TRBJ1-6|TRBV4-2|.
CASSQGQGQYNSPLHF
TGTGCCAGCAGCCAAGGACAGGGCCAATATAATTCACCCCTCCACTTT
>.|TRBJ1-1|TRBV5-1|.
CASSWGLQNTEAFF
TGCGCCAGCAGCTGGGGACTCCAGAACACTGAAGCTTTCTTT
>TRBD1|TRBJ2-7|TRBV5-4|.
CASSLIGTGADEQYF
TGTGCCAGCAGCTTAATAGGGACAGGGGCAGACGAGCAGTACTTC
>TRBD2|TRBJ2-4|TRBV7-9|once
CASNPSGGRNSIQYF
TGTGCCAGCAACCCTAGCGGGGGGCGTAACAGCATTCAGTACTTC
>.|TRBJ2-7|TRBV5-6|once
CASSPLHREYYEQYF
TGTGCCAGCAGCCCGCTCCACAGGGAGTACTACGAGCAGTACTTC
>TRBD1|TRBJ2-3|TRBV28|.
CASSPGTGNYTQYF
TGTGCCAGCAGTCCAGGGACAGGGAACTATACGCAGTATTTT
>.|TRBJ2-1|TRBV7-3|.
CASSLEGSYNEQFF
TGTGCCAGCAGCTTGGAGGGGTCCTACAATGAGCAGTTCTTC
>.|TRBJ2-7|TRBV4-3|.
CASSQVGDSYEQYF
TGCGCCAGCAGCCAAGTCGGGGATAGCTACGAGCAGTACTTC
>TRBD2|TRBJ2-1|TRBV6-4|.
CASSEEGLAVNEQFF
TGTGCCAGCAGTGAGGAGGGACTAGCGGTCAATGAGCAGTTCTTC
>.|TRBJ1-2|TRBV9|.
CASSVLAGGGYTF
TGTGCCAGCAGCGTTTTGGCAGGAGGCGGCTACACCTTC
>TRBD1|TRBJ2-7|TRBV5-1|.
CASSLGTGGVGEQYF
TGCGCCAGCAGCTTGGGTACAGGGGGCGTGGGGGAGCAGTACTTC
>TRBD1|TRBJ1-4|TRBV9|.
CASSPRTGGGEKLFF
TGTGCCAGCAGCCCAAGGACAGGGGGCGGTGAAAAACTGTTTTTT
>.|TRBJ1-2|TRBV4-2|once
CASSQPSGVDGYTF
TGTGCCAGCAGCCAACCGTCAGGGGTCGATGGCTACACCTTC
>TRBD1|TRBJ1-2|TRBV5-1|.
CASSLAGTGDDGYTF
TGCGCCAGCAGCTTGGCCGGGACAGGGGATGATGGCTACACCTTC
>TRBD2|TRBJ2-3|TRBV2|.
CASRRRGGSSTDTQYF
TGTGCCAGCAGGCGTCGGGGGGGATCGAGCACAGATACGCAGTATTTT
>TRBD1|TRBJ1-5|TRBV6-6|few
CASSRGTVSNQPQHF
TGTGCCAGCAGTCGCGGGACAGTTAGCAATCAGCCCCAGCATTTT
>.|TRBJ1-2|TRBV7-8|.
CASSLYAPGRGFRDGYTF
TGTGCCAGCAGCTTATACGCCCCAGGGAGGGGGTTTAGAGATGGCTACACCTTC
>.|TRBJ2-2|TRBV5-6|.
CASSLVEVTHTGELFF
TGTGCCAGCAGCTTGGTGGAGGTTACGCACACCGGGGAGCTGTTTTTT
>TRBD1|TRBJ1-1|TRBV6-5|.
CASSGTGAAEAFF
TGTGCCAGCAGCGGGACAGGGGCGGCTGAAGCTTTCTTT
>TRBD2|TRBJ2-2|TRBV9|.
CASSVAGTSNTGELFF
TGTGCCAGCAGCGTGGCCGGGACTAGCAACACCGGGGAGCTGTTTTTT
>.|TRBJ1-1|TRBV11-2|.
CASSFVPVKRDTEAFF
TGTGCCAGCAGCTTTGTCCCAGTCAAGCGGGACACTGAAGCTTTCTTT
>TRBD1|TRBJ1-2|TRBV2|.
CASSGTGRWYGYTF
TGTGCCAGCAGTGGGACAGGTCGATGGTATGGCTACACCTTC
>.|TRBJ2-5|TRBV9|once
CASSVAGVRETQYF
TGTGCCAGCAGCGTAGCGGGGGTTAGGGAGACCCAGTACTTC
>TRBD1|TRBJ2-1|TRBV6-4|many
CASSDSIRDRGRNEQFF
TGTGCCAGCAGTGACTCGATCCGGGACAGGGGGAGAAATGAGCAGTTCTTC
>TRBD1|TRBJ1-2|TRBV3-1/TRBV3-2|.
CASSPTDRVIDGYTF
TGTGCCAGCAGCCCTACTGACAGGGTCATAGACGGCTACACCTTC
>.|TRBJ1-1|TRBV3-1/TRBV3-2|.
CASSRQGGTEAFF
TGTGCCAGCAGCCGACAAGGGGGTACTGAAGCTTTCTTT
>.|TRBJ2-1|TRBV11-2|.
CASSSLGGTAYNEQFF
TGTGCCAGCAGCTCCCTAGGCGGGACAGCCTACAATGAGCAGTTCTTC
>.|TRBJ2-3|TRBV12-3/TRBV12-4|once
CASSSLTDTQYF
TGTGCCAGCAGTTCTCTGACAGATACGCAGTATTTT
>TRBD2|TRBJ2-7|TRBV4-1|.
CASSPGRDYEQYF
TGCGCCAGCAGCCCGGGGAGGGACTACGAGCAGTACTTC
>TRBD1|TRBJ2-7|TRBV6-5|.
CASRAQQGIGEQYF
TGTGCCAGCAGAGCCCAACAGGGGATTGGCGAGCAGTACTTC
>.|TRBJ1-2|TRBV14|.
CASSQLQGHGYTF
TGTGCCAGCAGCCAACTACAGGGACATGGCTACACCTTC
>.|TRBJ2-7|TRBV15|.
CATSRVGGDYEQYF
TGTGCCACCAGCAGAGTCGGCGGGGACTACGAGCAGTACTTC
>TRBD1|TRBJ1-6|TRBV3-1/TRBV3-2|.
CASSKRQGEDSPLHF
TGTGCCAGCAGCAAACGACAGGGGGAGGATTCACCCCTCCACTTT
>.|TRBJ1-2|TRBV29-1|.
CSAGNGYGYTF
TGCAGCGCGGGTAACGGCTATGGCTACACCTTC
>TRBD2|TRBJ2-7|TRBV7-2|.
CASSLGSGGIYEQYF
TGTGCCAGCAGCTTGGGTAGCGGGGGGATCTACGAGCAGTACTTC
>TRBD2|TRBJ2-7|TRBV5-1|.
CASKLAGAYEQYF
TGCGCCAGCAAACTAGCGGGGGCCTACGAGCAGTACTTC
>.|TRBJ2-1|TRBV7-8|few
CASSLDPRQLNEQFF
TGTGCCAGCAGCTTAGATCCGAGGCAGCTCAATGAGCAGTTCTTC
>.|TRBJ1-3|TRBV2|.
CASSETGLSGGTIYF
TGTGCCAGCAGTGAAACAGGGCTATCCGGAGGCACCATATATTTT
>.|TRBJ1-1|TRBV7-3|few
CASSLTGTNTEAFF
TGTGCCAGCAGCTTGACCGGGACAAACACTGAAGCTTTCTTT
>TRBD2|TRBJ2-1|TRBV7-7|.
CASSRTSGVSYNEQFF
TGTGCTAGCAGCAGGACTAGCGGGGTCTCCTACAATGAGCAGTTCTTC
>TRBD1|TRBJ1-2|TRBV4-3|.
CASSLRDRGGYGYTF
TGCGCCAGCAGCTTAAGGGACAGGGGAGGCTATGGCTACACCTTC